Reported below is one TCR beta chain. Per the authors' pipeline: Reference gene primer amplification in the assay estimated nucleated cell counts. Measured with immunoSEQ multiplex PCR; TCRdb has only the in-frame clones, and not every one. V and J calls and clone size are those listed in that table; D and trimming were worked out from the DNA. There are hundreds of thousands of clones in the sample; 83% occur only once, and about 2.5% lies in the top ten. The data originate from a study of blood T cell repertoires in COVID-19. Background on the study: Whether acute or convalescent, the COVID-19 samples came from the United States, Italy and Spain. In each case, the material was cDNA or gDNA derived from T cells, B-cell-depleted T cells, or PBMCs.

V dropped 0 bases and J dropped 4; count of bases not matched to a gene: 10. This CDR3 is 16 amino acids long. CDR1 is GTSNPN, CDR2 SVGIG, per germline (reference sequence). The chain couples TRBV30 to TRBJ2-3, with 7 bases identical to TRBD2. The sequencing sample was made of peripheral blood. This TCR was sampled from a woman between 40 and 55 years old with active or convalescent COVID-19. CDR3 sequence: CAWSVLFAGVADTQYF. The CDR3 DNA reads as TGTGCCTGGAGTGTTCTTTTCGCGGGGGTCGCAGATACGCAGTATTTT.